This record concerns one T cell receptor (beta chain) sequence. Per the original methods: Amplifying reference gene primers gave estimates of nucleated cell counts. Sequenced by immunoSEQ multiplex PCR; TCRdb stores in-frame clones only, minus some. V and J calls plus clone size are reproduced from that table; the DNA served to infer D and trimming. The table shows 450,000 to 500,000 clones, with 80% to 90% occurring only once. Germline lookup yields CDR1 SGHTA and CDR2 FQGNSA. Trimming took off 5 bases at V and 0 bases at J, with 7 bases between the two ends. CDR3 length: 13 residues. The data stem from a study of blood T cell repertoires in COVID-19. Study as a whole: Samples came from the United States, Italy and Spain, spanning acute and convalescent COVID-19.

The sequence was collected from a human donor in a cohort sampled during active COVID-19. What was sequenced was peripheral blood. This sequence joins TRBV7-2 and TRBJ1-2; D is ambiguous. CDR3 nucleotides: TGTGCCAGCAGCGCACGGTCTAACTATGGCTACACCTTC. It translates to CASSARSNYGYTF.